The sequence of this T cell receptor beta chain was determined in a study of blood T cell repertoires in COVID-19. The wider study: Acute and convalescent COVID-19 samples came from the United States, Italy and Spain. T cells, B-cell-depleted T cells, or PBMCs supplied cDNA or gDNA.

This CDR3 is 12 amino acids long. Germline V gives CDR1 LNHDA, CDR2 SQIVND (reference sequence). Under the authors' procedure: Amplification of reference gene primers provided the estimated nucleated cell counts. Method: immunoSEQ multiplex PCR; TCRdb's copy keeps in-frame clones and lacks some. V, J and clone size were drawn from that table, and D and trimming were deduced from the DNA. The table has some 63,000 clones, almost 85% seen once. The receptor was derived from a human donor in a cohort sampled during active COVID-19. The chain employs TRBV19 and TRBJ2-1, with 12 bases fitting TRBD1. Sample: peripheral blood. CDR3 coding DNA: TGTGCTAAGGGACAGGGGGCGCGGGAGCAGTTCTTC. Residues: CAKGQGAREQFF.